These 31 T cell receptor beta chains came from one sample sequenced in a study of blood T cell repertoires in COVID-19. Assay used: immunoSEQ multiplex PCR; TCRdb lists only in-frame clones, some missing. This table holds 300,000 to 400,000 clones, roughly 90% found once. Sequencing used peripheral blood. These receptors all stem from a woman in her sixties or seventies with COVID-19, enrolled during active disease.

This chain connects TRBV19 to TRBJ2-6; TRBD2 might be the D (5 bases). Germline loops: CDR1 LNHDA, CDR2 SQIVND (reference sequence). CDR3 size: 18 residues. V lost 2 bases, J lost 0 bases, and 14 bases lay in between. The DNA of the CDR3 is TGTGCCAGTAGTATACAGTCGAGAGGGTACTCTGGGGCCAACGTCCTGACTTTC. Translating it yields CASSIQSRGYSGANVLTF.

The CDR3: CASSPSYGYTF. The DNA of the CDR3 is TGTGCCAGCAGCCCGAGTTATGGCTACACCTTC. The chain links TRBV13 to TRBJ1-2; no clear D. Germline CDR1 is PRHDT and CDR2 is FYEKMQ (reference sequence). This CDR3 comprises 11 residues. V was clipped by 5 bases and J by 5 bases, with 6 bases between them.

This clone showed up just a few times. V usage is TRBV9 and J usage is TRBJ1-1; 9 nucleotides align to TRBD1. The CDR3 extends over 15 amino acids. J gave up 5 bases and V 3 bases, and 8 bases lay outside the gene matches. Germline V lookup: CDR1 SGDLS, CDR2 YYNGEE. The DNA of the CDR3 is TGTGCCAGCAGCGCGGGACAGGGCTGGACGACTGAAGCTTTCTTT. Protein product: CASSAGQGWTTEAFF. Complete variable domain (other parts from reference TRBV9 and TRBJ1-1): DSGVTQTPKHLITATGQRVTLRCSPRSGDLSVYWYQQSLDQGLQFLIQYYNGEERAKGNILERFSAQQFPDLHSELNLSSLELGDSALYFCASSAGQGWTTEAFFGQGTRLTVV.

The V and J genes are TRBV7-6 and TRBJ2-5; the match to TRBD2 covers 8 bases. The CDR3 is 16 amino acids. Per germline, CDR1 SGHVS and CDR2 FNYEAQ. V was pared by 1 base and J by 5 bases, with 9 bases of the junction left unmatched. The CDR3 DNA sequence: TGTGCCAGCAGCTTAGTGGCGGGGGGATTGGTGGAGACCCAGTACTTC. Translating it yields CASSLVAGGLVETQYF.

The chain uses TRBV28 and TRBJ1-1; D is possibly TRBD1 (6 bases). CDR3 size: 15 residues. The ends were cut back, 4 bases at V and 1 base at J, with 13 bases in the middle. Per germline, CDR1 MDHEN and CDR2 SYDVKM. CDR3 protein: CASSSAGGANTEAFF. CDR3 nucleotide sequence: TGTGCCAGCAGTTCGGCGGGGGGCGCGAACACTGAAGCTTTCTTT.

The rearrangement uses TRBV2 and TRBJ2-7; 9 bases map to TRBD1. The CDR3 consists of 13 residues. V shed 7 bases and J 4 bases; nucleotides not matched to a gene: 5. Germline CDR1 and CDR2: SNHLY and FYNNEI. The CDR3 loop reads CASTRDREYEQYF. CDR3 in DNA: TGTGCCAGCACCCGGGACAGGGAATACGAGCAGTACTTC.

This chain connects TRBV6-6 to TRBJ1-2; D is ambiguous. CDR1 is MNHNY and CDR2 is SVGAGI in the germline V gene (reference sequence). The CDR3 has 13 amino acids. Deletions cut 5 bases from V and 4 bases from J, with 11 bases between. DNA for the CDR3: TGTGCCAGCAGTCAGCAAGCGGGCTATGGCTACACCTTC. Translated: CASSQQAGYGYTF.

The V and J genes are TRBV7-2 and TRBJ1-5; TRBD1 matches 9 bases. CDR3 size: 15 residues. Trimming cost V 5 bases and J 7 bases; bases outside gene matches: 9. Germline loops: CDR1 SGHTA, CDR2 FQGNSA. The CDR3 sequence: CASSPRTGVDQPQHF. The CDR3 DNA sequence: TGTGCCAGCAGCCCCCGGACAGGGGTAGACCAGCCCCAGCATTTT.

The rearrangement joins TRBV2 to TRBJ2-2; 10 nucleotides match TRBD2. V was clipped by 8 bases and J by 3 bases; unmatched bases: 0. Germline CDR1 reads SNHLY; CDR2 reads FYNNEI. The CDR3 covers 13 residues. The chain's CDR3 is CASGTSDTGELFF. CDR3 bases: TGTGCCAGCGGGACTAGCGACACCGGGGAGCTGTTTTTT.

The J gene is TRBJ1-1, the V gene TRBV9, with no clear D. Germline loops: CDR1 SGDLS, CDR2 YYNGEE. The V end lost 0 bases, the J end lost 3 bases, and 12 bases lay between the germline ends. The CDR3 has 15 residues. CDR3: CASSVARGADTEAFF. The DNA for the CDR3 is TGTGCCAGCAGCGTAGCTCGGGGTGCCGACACTGAAGCTTTCTTT.

The table lists this clone with a count of one. CDR3 sequence: CASSHPGTGRSGNTIYF. The CDR3 nucleotides read TGCGCCAGCAGCCACCCAGGGACAGGCCGCTCTGGAAACACCATATATTTT. The chain combines TRBV4-1 with TRBJ1-3; 8 nucleotides match TRBD1. V gave up 3 bases and J gave up 0 bases; unmatched junction bases: 7. The CDR3 contains 17 residues. Looked up from germline, CDR1 is MGHRA and CDR2 is YSYEKL.

This clone was seen only a few times. This chain connects TRBV2 to TRBJ2-7, with 10 bases lining up with TRBD1. CDR1 and CDR2 from the germline V gene are SNHLY and FYNNEI. The CDR3 runs to 14 residues. The ends lost 5 bases at V and 1 base at J; junction bases unmatched: 2. The CDR3, as DNA: TGTGCCAGCAGTACGGGACAGGGGTCCTACGAGCAGTACTTC. Translating gives CASSTGQGSYEQYF. The full variable domain, rest sourced from reference TRBV2 and TRBJ2-7, is EPEVTQTPSHQVTQMGQEVILRCVPISNHLYFYWYRQILGQKVEFLVSFYNNEISEKSEIFDDQFSVERPDGSNFTLKIRSTKLEDSAMYFCASSTGQGSYEQYFGPGTRLTVT.

The table lists this clone with a count of one. The gene calls are TRBV11-2 and TRBJ2-7; TRBD1 might be the D (6 bases). The germline V and J ends were trimmed by 2 bases and 3 bases, with 11 bases remaining between them. Germline V gene sequence: CDR1 SGHAT, CDR2 FQNNGV. CDR3 size: 14 residues. The CDR3 DNA reads as TGTGCCAGCAGCTTAATTTTAGGGGGCTACGAGCAGTACTTC. Encoded protein: CASSLILGGYEQYF.

The V gene is TRBV29-1, the J gene TRBJ1-2; D is unresolved. The germline V and J ends were trimmed by 3 bases and 9 bases, with 14 bases remaining between them. The CDR3 has 12 residues. Germline CDR1 is SQVTM and CDR2 is ANQGSEA. DNA of the CDR3: TGCAGCGTTGATCTCCCAGGAGGCAGCTACACCTTC. Translation gives CSVDLPGGSYTF.

This clone was seen a single time. The rearrangement uses TRBV6-5 and TRBJ2-7, with TRBD2 identical over 7 bases. This CDR3 is 16 amino acids long. V shed 0 bases, J shed 2 bases, and the junction held 7 bases outside the gene matches. Germline CDR1 reads MNHEY; CDR2 reads SVGAGI. CDR3 residues: CASSYSKPSGTYEQYF. The CDR3, as DNA: TGTGCCAGCAGTTACTCGAAGCCCAGCGGGACCTACGAGCAGTACTTC.

V gene TRBV4-3 combines with J gene TRBJ2-3; tentatively, D is TRBD1 (8 bases). The CDR3 spans 18 residues. V was cut by 0 bases and J by 2 bases, with 18 bases left in between. The germline V gene has CDR1 LGHNA and CDR2 YSLEER. The CDR3 sequence is CASSQESGQGGFTDTQYF. The CDR3 DNA follows: TGCGCCAGCAGCCAAGAGTCCGGACAGGGAGGGTTCACAGATACGCAGTATTTT.

This chain connects TRBV19 to TRBJ1-6; the D is unclear. The germline V and J ends were trimmed by 1 base and 8 bases, with 12 bases remaining between them. The germline gives CDR1 LNHDA, CDR2 SQIVND (reference sequence). The CDR3 sequence is 15 residues long. CDR3 in amino acids: CASSIAGRSDSPLHF. Written as DNA, the CDR3 is TGTGCCAGTAGTATAGCAGGTCGATCCGATTCACCCCTCCACTTT.

The chain joins TRBV6-5 to TRBJ1-5; D is ambiguous. The germline V gene has CDR1 MNHEY and CDR2 SVGAGI. V lost 4 bases, J lost 1 base, and 5 bases lay in between. The CDR3 extends over 13 amino acids. CDR3 nucleotides: TGTGCCAGCAGTTGGGCGAGCAATCAGCCCCAGCATTTT. Protein sequence: CASSWASNQPQHF.

The chain is built from TRBV28 and TRBJ2-7, with 8 bases lining up with TRBD1. The V gene's germline CDR1 is MDHEN and CDR2 SYDVKM. This CDR3 is built from 14 residues. V lost 5 bases and J lost 2; bases outside the gene matches: 5. Written as DNA, the CDR3 is TGTGCCAGCAGTAAAGGGACAGGTGCCTACGAGCAGTACTTC. Residues: CASSKGTGAYEQYF.

This chain links TRBV6-5 with TRBJ1-5; D unresolved. This CDR3 spans 12 amino acids. The V end was cut by 2 bases, the J end by 11 bases, with 10 bases between. Germline loops: CDR1 MNHEY, CDR2 SVGAGI. CDR3 amino acids: CASSYPDGSQHF. The CDR3 bases are TGTGCCAGCAGTTACCCTGACGGGTCCCAGCATTTT.

V and J are TRBV5-1 and TRBJ1-1; D may be TRBD1 (5 bases). CDR3 length: 15 amino acids. The germline gives CDR1 SGHRS, CDR2 YFSETQ. The V end was cut by 3 bases, the J end by 1 base, with 13 bases between. CDR3 sequence reads: CASSSRADKNTEAFF. The CDR3 DNA reads as TGCGCCAGCAGCTCAAGGGCGGACAAGAACACTGAAGCTTTCTTT.

This chain uses TRBV20-1 with TRBJ1-1; D possibly corresponds to TRBD1 (6 bases). V dropped 3 bases and J dropped 1 base, with 12 bases sitting between them. Germline V gene data show CDR1 as DFQATT and CDR2 as SNEGSKA (reference sequence). The CDR3 is 14 amino acids. The CDR3 DNA reads TGCAGTGCTAGTGGGGGCAGGGGGAACACTGAAGCTTTCTTT. Its translation is CSASGGRGNTEAFF.

The chain carries TRBV4-1 and TRBJ1-1, with 9 bases aligning to TRBD1. This CDR3 has 13 residues. Trimming took 6 bases from V and 4 from J; bases not matched to a gene: 3. Germline CDR1 reads MGHRA; CDR2 reads YSYEKL. CDR3 sequence: CASRQGATTEAFF. DNA of the CDR3: TGCGCCAGCAGACAGGGGGCGACCACTGAAGCTTTCTTT.

The chain combines TRBV30 with TRBJ2-1; possibly TRBD2 for D (5 bases). V was cut by 0 bases and J by 5 bases, with 11 bases left in between. The CDR3 is 14 residues long. Germline-derived CDR1 and CDR2 are GTSNPN and SVGIG (reference sequence). This chain's CDR3 is CAWSVRSGNNEQFF. The CDR3 DNA reads as TGTGCCTGGAGTGTACGATCGGGGAACAATGAGCAGTTCTTC.

The gene calls are TRBV6-6 and TRBJ1-1; TRBD1 matches at 7 bases. CDR3 length: 11 residues. The germline CDR1 and CDR2 sequences are MNHNY and SVGAGI (reference sequence). Unmatched junction bases numbered 5, after V lost 6 bases and J lost 10 bases. The CDR3 DNA reads TGTGCCAGCAGCCTCGACAGGGCAGCTTTCTTT. Protein sequence: CASSLDRAAFF.

The chain joins TRBV6-5 to TRBJ2-3, with 12 bases lining up with TRBD2. The V gene end was trimmed by 5 bases and the J gene end by 3 bases; junction bases not matched to a gene: 3. From germline, CDR1 is MNHEY and CDR2 SVGAGI. The CDR3 runs to 15 residues. The CDR3 loop is CASSPSGGVTDTQYF. The DNA of the CDR3 is TGTGCCAGCAGTCCTAGCGGGGGGGTGACAGATACGCAGTATTTT.

V gene TRBV27 combines with J gene TRBJ2-7, with 8 bases aligning to TRBD1. This CDR3 is built from 14 residues. From germline, CDR1 is MNHEY and CDR2 SMNVEV (reference sequence). J lost 2 bases, V lost 5 bases, and 5 bases had no gene match. This chain's CDR3 is CASSIRTGPYEQYF. CDR3 DNA: TGTGCCAGCAGTATCCGGACAGGGCCCTACGAGCAGTACTTC.

This rearrangement joins TRBV30 to TRBJ2-3; 11 bases fit TRBD2. The CDR3 is made up of 15 amino acids. V shed 2 bases and J 1 base; nucleotides not matched to a gene: 2. Germline V gene sequence: CDR1 GTSNPN, CDR2 SVGIG (reference sequence). The CDR3 DNA follows: TGTGCCTGGAGTCTAGCGGGGGGCCGCACAGATACGCAGTATTTT. It translates to CAWSLAGGRTDTQYF.

The count of this clone is one. The gene calls are TRBV19 and TRBJ2-7; D might be TRBD1 (6 bases). The V and J ends lost 10 bases and 0 bases respectively, with 16 bases between them. The CDR3 is 14 amino acids. The germline V gene has CDR1 LNHDA and CDR2 SQIVND (reference sequence). The CDR3 nucleotides are TGTGCCACCTCCCATGACAGGAGCTCCTACGAGCAGTACTTC. It codes for CATSHDRSSYEQYF.

J is TRBJ2-7 and V is TRBV9; no firm D call. The CDR3 is 16 residues long. Germline V gene lookup returns CDR1 SGDLS and CDR2 YYNGEE. The V end lost 3 bases, the J end lost 5 bases, and 21 bases lay between the germline ends. This chain's CDR3 is CASSEALLGSGDEQYF. CDR3 sequence (DNA): TGTGCCAGCAGCGAAGCGCTCTTAGGTTCTGGTGACGAGCAGTACTTC.

V and J are TRBV24-1 and TRBJ1-2; no firm D call. Trimming took 3 bases from V and 8 from J, leaving 15 bases between them. This CDR3 region has 14 residues. Germline-derived CDR1 and CDR2 are KGHDR and SFDVKD. The CDR3 spells CATSDPPQARGYTF. The DNA of the CDR3 is TGTGCCACCAGTGATCCCCCGCAGGCGAGAGGCTACACCTTC.